This T cell receptor (beta chain) was recorded in a study of blood T cell repertoires in COVID-19 (TCRdb year 2020). In the study overall: The collaborator samples originated in the United States, Italy and Spain and spanned the acute and convalescent phases of COVID-19. The sample metadata nearly always contained a de-identified subject ID, COVID-19 status, age in years and sex. HLA class I and class II types, where available, came from metadata supplied by the sample provider rather than from assay-based typing. The material from the prospective study consisted of cDNA or gDNA derived from T cells, B-cell-depleted T cells, or PBMCs. Samples were obtained from the ongoing ImmuneRACE study (first 160 participants) and from roughly 1,300 subjects provided by 6 global collaborators. Deeply sampled blood TCRbeta repertoires from subjects exposed to, actively infected with, or recovered from COVID-19 were included in the dataset. The repertoires were made available in a free public database intended to serve as a resource for research on the immune response to SARS-CoV-2.

Paper-wide results and their limitations: The amount of clinical and demographic metadata varied by source and participant and was provided uncurated.

TCRbeta CDR3 regions were amplified from genomic DNA by means of the immunoSEQ Assay, a bias-controlled multiplex PCR. Turning to the authors' computational methods: The number of nucleated cells in each sample was estimated from the amplification of reference gene primers within the assay. To quantify the absolute abundance of each unique TCRbeta CDR3 rearrangement, sequence reads were collapsed and filtered. For each sample, productive Simpson clonality was calculated as the square root of Simpson's diversity index over productive rearrangements. Sourced from immuneACCESS, this table was stored by TCRdb with only in-frame sequences that have V and J called. A share of the clones is absent; for the studies checked, an unresolved V gene accounts for under half, and the remainder has no known explanation. Clone size and the V and J calls come from that table; the DNA yielded D and trimming. A total of approximately 100,000 clones appear in this sample, around 89% of them only once. Together, the top ten hold 19% of the sample.

A note on this clone: Its specific antigen is unknown. No qualities accompany the bases; no much larger clone lies one base away.

As encoded in the germline V gene, CDR1 is SNHLY while CDR2 is FYNNEI. The germline ends are 21 bases apart after V is trimmed by 6 bases and J by 7 bases. From its cysteine to its phenylalanine, the CDR3 spans 16 amino acids. CDR3 DNA is the only sequence kept; it has 48 bases, read in frame from the first base. Each collaborating institution followed its own protocols to collect whole blood in K2EDTA tubes. For TCRbeta analysis, collaborators shipped samples in one of three forms: frozen whole blood, isolated PBMCs, or DNA extracted from either of those sample types. The source is a human donor with acute or convalescent COVID-19. The donor label of this sample is uncertain. Specimen: peripheral blood. The rearranged chain carries TRBV2 and TRBJ1-4; a tentative D call is TRBD1 (6 bases match). CDR3 loop: CASSDGWGRAPEKLFF. The nucleotides are TGTGCCAGCAGCGACGGATGGGGGCGAGCTCCTGAAAAACTGTTTTTT.